This T cell receptor (beta chain) derives from a study of blood T cell repertoires in COVID-19. Measured with immunoSEQ multiplex PCR; TCRdb has only the in-frame clones, and not every one. Among 20,000 to 25,000 clones listed, around 90% were seen once. CDR3 size: 13 residues. V was clipped by 5 bases and J by 1 base; unmatched bases: 2. Germline V gene sequence: CDR1 GTSNPN, CDR2 SVGIG (reference sequence). This receptor was obtained from a human donor in a cohort sampled during active COVID-19. V gene TRBV30 combines with J gene TRBJ1-1, with 9 bases aligning to TRBD1. The sample consisted of peripheral blood. CDR3 DNA: TGTGCCTGGTACAGGGGGCCGAACACTGAAGCTTTCTTT. Translation gives CAWYRGPNTEAFF.